This T cell receptor (beta chain) was captured in a study of blood T cell repertoires in COVID-19. Study at large: PBMCs, B-cell-depleted T cells, or T cells provided the cDNA or gDNA that made up the material.

TCRdb's table, derived via immunoSEQ multiplex PCR, lists solely in-frame clones and lacks some. The data show about 270,000 clones, approximately 89% seen once. Germline CDR1 LGHDT, CDR2 YNNKEL (reference sequence). The CDR3 loop spans 14 amino acids. Trimming shortened V by 4 bases and J by 4 bases, and 11 bases separated the two germline ends. This TCR was sampled from a middle-aged man who had been exposed to COVID-19. This rearrangement joins TRBV3-1 (or the pseudogene TRBV3-2) to TRBJ1-3; D is uncertain. The sequencing input was PBMCs or T cells enriched from blood (not recorded which). CDR3 loop: CASSLFVSGNTIYF. The CDR3 region has the DNA TGTGCCAGCAGCCTATTCGTATCCGGAAACACCATATATTTT.